In its sample, the clone carrying this T cell receptor (beta chain) was seen many times. The antigen remains unidentified. The researchers produced TCR beta cDNA from approximately 460 ng total RNA with a constant-region primer. Libraries covering TCR beta were generated through three nested multiplex PCR rounds (using a slightly modified ARM-PCR). The two initial PCR rounds, around 11 cycles each, used TRBV1-TRBV30 forward and C-beta reverse primers. TCRdb reprocessed the multiplex PCR reads via MiXCR and lists one record per CDR3 protein. The sample has 310,000 or so distinct CDR3 sequences; around 60% are singletons. The data are from a study of tumor-infiltrating lymphocytes in primary liver carcinoma. Looking at the study overall: The tumors ranged from roughly 4 to 11 cm across and fell within stage T1-T3 N0M0. Regardless of tissue type, samples showed similar yields of roughly 3.65 to 8 million productive TCRbeta reads.

Germline DNA was also extracted, with blood RNA taken from unsorted whole blood. Patients were chronically HBV-infected and treatment-naive. The CDR3 totals 16 residues. The V segment lost 1 base and the J segment 4 bases; nucleotides outside the gene matches: 9. Germline CDR1 reads SGHNT; CDR2 reads YENEEA. Study-wide results and caveats: Tumors significantly exceeded blood in top-250-clone fraction (p = 0.039).

The sequenced material came from peripheral blood. The V gene is TRBV11-3, the J gene TRBJ2-5; TRBD2 agrees at 7 bases. This receptor was obtained from a man aged 40-49 years with primary liver carcinoma and hepatitis B virus infection. CDR3 sequence (DNA): TGTGCCAGCAGCTTAGTACCGGGAGGTATGGGAGAGACCCAGTACTTC. Translated: CASSLVPGGMGETQYF.